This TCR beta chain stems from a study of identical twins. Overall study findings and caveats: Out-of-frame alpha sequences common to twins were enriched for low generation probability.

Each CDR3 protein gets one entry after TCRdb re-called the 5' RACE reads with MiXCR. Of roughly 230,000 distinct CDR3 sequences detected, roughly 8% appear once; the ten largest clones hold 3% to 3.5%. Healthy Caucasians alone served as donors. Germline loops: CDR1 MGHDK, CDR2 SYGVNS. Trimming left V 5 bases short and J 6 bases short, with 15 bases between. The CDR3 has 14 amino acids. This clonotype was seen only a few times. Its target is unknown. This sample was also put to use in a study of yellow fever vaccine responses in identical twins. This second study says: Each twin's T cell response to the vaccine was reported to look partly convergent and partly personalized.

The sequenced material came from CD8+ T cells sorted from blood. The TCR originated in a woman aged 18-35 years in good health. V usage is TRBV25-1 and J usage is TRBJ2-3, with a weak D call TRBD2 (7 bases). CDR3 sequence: CASSFDGGQDTQYF. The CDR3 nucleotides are TGTGCCAGCAGTTTTGACGGGGGGCAGGATACGCAGTATTTT.